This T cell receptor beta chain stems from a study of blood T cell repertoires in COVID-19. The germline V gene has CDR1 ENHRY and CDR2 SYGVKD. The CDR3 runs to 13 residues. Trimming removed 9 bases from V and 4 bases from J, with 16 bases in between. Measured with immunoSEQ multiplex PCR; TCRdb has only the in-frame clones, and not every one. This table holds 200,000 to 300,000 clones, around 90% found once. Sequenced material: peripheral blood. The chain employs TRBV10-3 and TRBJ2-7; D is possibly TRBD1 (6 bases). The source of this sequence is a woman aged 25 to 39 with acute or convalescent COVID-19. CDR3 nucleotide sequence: TGTGCCATTACCAGGGGCGCATTTTACGAGCAGTACTTC. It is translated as CAITRGAFYEQYF.